This passage covers 18 T cell receptor beta chains from one sample sequenced in a study of T cell responses to AZD1222 COVID-19 vaccine. Sequenced by immunoSEQ multiplex PCR; TCRdb stores in-frame clones only, minus some. Of roughly 120,000 clones listed, 91% were seen once; the top ten hold about 2.7%. Material: peripheral blood, obtained on day 0 of AZD1222 vaccination. Every receptor here comes from an adult in good health.

The chain uses TRBV9 and TRBJ2-5; TRBD2 aligns across 9 bases. The V gene's germline CDR1 is SGDLS and CDR2 YYNGEE. The V segment lost 3 bases and the J segment 4 bases; nucleotides outside the gene matches: 4. The CDR3 has 14 residues. The CDR3 sequence is CASSAGLAAETQYF. The CDR3 DNA is TGTGCCAGCAGCGCGGGACTAGCAGCAGAGACCCAGTACTTC.

The chain joins TRBV7-8 to TRBJ1-2; perhaps TRBD1 as D (6 bases). V gave up 5 bases and J gave up 6 bases, with 16 bases separating them. The germline gives CDR1 SGHVS, CDR2 FQNEAQ. The CDR3 is 14 amino acids. The CDR3 here is CASSPLDRAHGYTF. The CDR3 DNA reads as TGTGCCAGCAGCCCCCTGGACAGAGCCCATGGCTACACCTTC.

The sample holds one count of this clone. V gene TRBV9 combines with J gene TRBJ1-1, with 7 positions matching TRBD1. Germline V gene data show CDR1 as SGDLS and CDR2 as YYNGEE. The CDR3 loop spans 14 amino acids. The V segment lost 3 bases and the J segment 4 bases; nucleotides outside the gene matches: 6. CDR3 sequence reads: CASSGRGSSTEAFF. The CDR3 coding sequence is TGTGCCAGCAGCGGCAGGGGGAGTAGCACTGAAGCTTTCTTT.

The chain recombines TRBV5-1 with TRBJ2-3; D not certain. Trimming stripped 0 bases from V and 0 bases from J, with 8 bases between. The CDR3 sequence is 15 residues long. Per the germline V gene, CDR1 is SGHRS and CDR2 is YFSETQ. The CDR3 protein is CASSLAPASTDTQYF. CDR3 nucleotide sequence: TGCGCCAGCAGCTTGGCACCAGCTAGCACAGATACGCAGTATTTT.

This chain's CDR3 is CSVDPGASTEAFF. Here the CDR3 DNA reads TGCAGCGTTGATCCGGGGGCAAGCACTGAAGCTTTCTTT. The chain recombines TRBV29-1 with TRBJ1-1; D is possibly TRBD1 (6 bases). CDR3 length: 13 residues. Germline loops: CDR1 SQVTM, CDR2 ANQGSEA. V lost 3 bases, J lost 4 bases, and 12 bases lay in between.

This chain connects TRBV5-6 to TRBJ1-2; 7 bases are shared with TRBD1. Germline assignment: CDR1 SGHDT and CDR2 YYEEEE. The CDR3 has 14 amino acids. The J segment lost 2 bases and the V segment lost 1 base, leaving 2 bases of the junction unmatched. In DNA form, the CDR3 reads TGTGCCAGCAGCTTGTTGGGACAGAACTATGGCTACACCTTC. Its translation is CASSLLGQNYGYTF.

The chain carries TRBV27 and TRBJ1-6; tentative D call: TRBD1 (6 bases). This CDR3 has 17 amino acids. Germline CDR1 and CDR2: MNHEY and SMNVEV (reference sequence). Trimming stripped 3 bases from V and 4 bases from J, with 16 bases between. The CDR3 bases are TGTGCCAGCAGTTTTCAACCCGAGGGGGGATATAATTCACCCCTCCACTTT. Translating it yields CASSFQPEGGYNSPLHF.

The rearrangement uses TRBV5-6 and TRBJ2-7; D call uncertain. In germline, CDR1 is SGHDT, CDR2 YYEEEE. The CDR3 is 14 amino acids. Trimming removed 0 bases at V and 5 bases at J, with 12 bases between. CDR3 loop: CASSLALDVHEQYF. The DNA for the CDR3 is TGTGCCAGCAGCTTGGCCCTGGACGTCCACGAGCAGTACTTC.

V and J are TRBV29-1 and TRBJ1-2; D is uncertain. The germline gives CDR1 SQVTM, CDR2 ANQGSEA. Trimming took 2 bases from V and 6 from J, leaving 7 bases between them. This CDR3 comprises 11 residues. CDR3 amino acids: CSVELRNGYTF. For the CDR3, the DNA is TGCAGCGTTGAATTACGGAATGGCTACACCTTC.

This chain uses TRBV5-6 with TRBJ1-5; D is undetermined. V lost 3 bases and J 8 bases, leaving 18 bases between the germline ends. Germline V lookup: CDR1 SGHDT, CDR2 YYEEEE. This CDR3 region has 15 residues. The CDR3 DNA reads TGTGCCAGCAGCTCCCATGCGGACCCCCAGGAGCCCCAGCATTTT. It specifies CASSSHADPQEPQHF.

The DNA for the CDR3 is TGTGCCTGGAGTGTCGGACAGGGCCGAAACACCATATATTTT. Its translation is CAWSVGQGRNTIYF. V gene TRBV30 combines with J gene TRBJ1-3; TRBD1 matches 8 bases. The CDR3 covers 14 residues. J gave up 5 bases and V 0 bases, and 3 bases lay outside the gene matches. Per the germline V gene, CDR1 is GTSNPN and CDR2 is SVGIG (reference sequence).

This chain connects TRBV7-2 to TRBJ1-5; the match to TRBD1 covers 7 bases. CDR3 length equals 16 residues. The germline gives CDR1 SGHTA, CDR2 FQGNSA. The V segment lost 4 bases and the J segment 6 bases; nucleotides outside the gene matches: 12. CDR3 bases: TGTGCCAGCAGCTCTCCCGGACAGGCAGGGGGTCAGCCCCAGCATTTT. Protein product: CASSSPGQAGGQPQHF.

The count of this clone is one. The chain carries TRBV4-3 and TRBJ2-1; 9 bases agree with TRBD2. Germline V lookup: CDR1 LGHNA, CDR2 YSLEER. The trim removed 0 bases at V and 0 bases at J, leaving 9 bases unmatched. The CDR3 consists of 19 residues. The CDR3 reads CASSQEGGRGRDSYNEQFF. DNA of the CDR3: TGCGCCAGCAGCCAAGAGGGAGGGCGCGGGAGGGACTCCTACAATGAGCAGTTCTTC.

The chain uses TRBV27 and TRBJ1-1, with D tentatively TRBD1 (5 bases). The CDR3 length is 18 residues. Germline CDR1 is MNHEY and CDR2 is SMNVEV (reference sequence). The V and J ends lost 6 bases and 0 bases respectively, with 23 bases between them. CDR3 amino acids: CASSSGVRDQTLNTEAFF. Written as DNA, the CDR3 is TGTGCCAGCAGCTCCGGGGTCAGGGACCAGACATTGAACACTGAAGCTTTCTTT.

The chain joins TRBV7-9 to TRBJ1-2; D is undetermined. Trimming pared 5 bases from V and 5 bases from J, leaving 9 bases between. CDR3 length: 12 amino acids. Germline loops: CDR1 SEHNR, CDR2 FQNEAQ (reference sequence). The CDR3 loop is CASSRALYGYTF. The CDR3, as DNA: TGTGCCAGCAGCCGGGCCCTTTATGGCTACACCTTC. The full variable domain, its missing parts supplied by reference TRBV7-9 and TRBJ1-2, is DTGVSQNPRHKITKRGQNVTFRCDPISEHNRLYWYRQTLGQGPEFLTYFQNEAQLEKSRLLSDRFSAERPKGSFSTLEIQRTEQGDSAMYLCASSRALYGYTFGSGTRLTVV.

V usage is TRBV6-5 and J usage is TRBJ2-1; D may be TRBD2 (6 bases). The CDR3 is made up of 14 amino acids. Germline V gene sequence: CDR1 MNHEY, CDR2 SVGAGI. Trimming left V 8 bases short and J 6 bases short, with 17 bases between. The CDR3, as DNA: TGTGCCAGCGCGCTCGGGACTCGAGCCAATGAGCAGTTCTTC. Amino acids: CASALGTRANEQFF.

This chain joins TRBV11-2 and TRBJ1-1; 7 bases map to TRBD1. The junction had 6 bases not matched to a gene; V was cut back by 5 bases and J by 0 bases. CDR3 length: 15 residues. Germline CDR1 reads SGHAT; CDR2 reads FQNNGV. CDR3 sequence: CASSPPDRVNTEAFF. The CDR3 DNA is TGTGCCAGCAGCCCCCCCGACAGGGTGAACACTGAAGCTTTCTTT.

The chain links TRBV20-1 to TRBJ2-1, with 7 bases that match TRBD2. This CDR3 is 15 amino acids long. Germline values: CDR1 DFQATT, CDR2 SNEGSKA (reference sequence). V trimming: 3 bases; J trimming: 3 bases; junction bases outside the gene matches: 8. The chain's CDR3 is CSASTSAHDYNEQFF. CDR3 DNA: TGCAGTGCTAGTACTAGCGCGCATGACTACAATGAGCAGTTCTTC.